The following is a T cell receptor (beta chain) sequence with its context. The data stem from a study of shared clonotypes between healthy human individuals. V was clipped by 0 bases and J by 3 bases; unmatched bases: 5. Germline lookup yields CDR1 MGHRA and CDR2 YSYEKL. The CDR3 has 16 amino acids. Selected positively for CCR7 and CD45RO-negative, naive CD8 cells excluded terminally differentiated effector memory CD45RA+ cells. Only in-frame clones appear in the TCRdb table, and some are missing; sequencing was by immunoSEQ multiplex PCR. The repertoire includes hundreds of thousands of clones, 80% to 95% of them detected once, and 20% to 30% sits in the top ten.

Sequencing was performed on naive CD8+ T cells sorted from blood. J is TRBJ2-7 and V is TRBV4-1; TRBD2 matches at 10 bases. This receptor was identified in a man younger than 45 in good health. In DNA, the CDR3 is TGCGCCAGCAGCCAAGATTGGCTAGCGGGAGACTACGAGCAGTACTTC. Amino acid sequence: CASSQDWLAGDYEQYF.